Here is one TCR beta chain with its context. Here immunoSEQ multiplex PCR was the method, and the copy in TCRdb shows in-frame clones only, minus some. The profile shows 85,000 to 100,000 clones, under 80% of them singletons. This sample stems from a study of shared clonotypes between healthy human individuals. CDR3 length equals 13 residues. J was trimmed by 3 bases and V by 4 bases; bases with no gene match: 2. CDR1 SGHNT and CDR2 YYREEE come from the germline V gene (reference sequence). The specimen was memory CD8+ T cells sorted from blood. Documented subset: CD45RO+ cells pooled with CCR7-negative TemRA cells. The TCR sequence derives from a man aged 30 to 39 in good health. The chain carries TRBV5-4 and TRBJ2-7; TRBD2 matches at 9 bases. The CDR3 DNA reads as TGTGCCAGCAGCCAGACTAGCGGCTACGAGCAGTACTTC. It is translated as CASSQTSGYEQYF.